A single sample gave rise to the 30 T cell receptor beta chains below, sequenced in a study of blood T cell repertoires in COVID-19. Produced via immunoSEQ multiplex PCR; TCRdb's table is partial and in-frame only. The sample lists approximately 140,000 clones, approximately 84% occurring once. Input material: peripheral blood. The source of these receptors is a human donor in a cohort sampled during active COVID-19.

V and J are TRBV11-3 and TRBJ2-3; the match to TRBD2 covers 7 bases. This CDR3 is built from 14 residues. Germline V CDR1 and CDR2: SGHNT, YENEEA. Unmatched junction bases numbered 1, after V lost 4 bases and J lost 0 bases. This CDR3 reads CASSSGGSTDTQYF. The CDR3 DNA reads as TGTGCCAGCAGCTCCGGGGGGAGCACAGATACGCAGTATTTT.

This clone has only a few counts. The chain couples TRBV5-4 to TRBJ2-2; TRBD1 is a possible D gene (6 bases). Germline V gene sequence: CDR1 SGHNT, CDR2 YYREEE (reference sequence). V was cut by 4 bases and J by 4 bases, with 23 bases left in between. The CDR3 has 18 residues. In nucleotides, the CDR3 is TGTGCCAGCAGCCTAGGGATGGGGGCGTTAATGGGCACCGGGGAGCTGTTTTTT. Its translation: CASSLGMGALMGTGELFF.

V and J are TRBV6-2 or TRBV6-3 and TRBJ1-5; the match to TRBD1 covers 9 bases. The CDR3 consists of 19 residues. Germline lookup yields CDR1 MNHEY and CDR2 SVGEGT. V gave up 0 bases and J gave up 0 bases; unmatched junction bases: 9. CDR3 region: CASSYSTGQGGDSNQPQHF. The CDR3, as DNA: TGTGCCAGCAGTTACTCGACGGGACAGGGAGGAGATAGCAATCAGCCCCAGCATTTT.

The V gene is TRBV6-4, the J gene TRBJ1-5, with 7 bases lining up with TRBD1. CDR1 MRHNA and CDR2 SNTAGT come from the germline V gene. With V trimmed by 6 bases and J by 0 bases, 8 bases remained unmatched. The CDR3 extends over 16 amino acids. In DNA form, the CDR3 reads TGTGCCAGCAGGGCGCCCTACAGGGGTAGCAATCAGCCCCAGCATTTT. Translated, it gives CASRAPYRGSNQPQHF.

This chain links TRBV6-4 with TRBJ1-4; 7 nucleotides match TRBD1. CDR3 length: 18 amino acids. V lost 4 bases to trimming and J lost 10 bases; unmatched junction nucleotides: 21. The germline CDR1 and CDR2 sequences are MRHNA and SNTAGT. As DNA, the CDR3 is TGTGCCAGCAGTGGCCCAGGGGGTGAGCGCAGGGAGATCGGAAAACTGTTTTTT. It translates to CASSGPGGERREIGKLFF.

This rearrangement joins TRBV3-1 (or the pseudogene TRBV3-2) to TRBJ2-1; the D is unclear. V lost 1 base to trimming and J lost 7 bases, with 11 bases between them. The CDR3 spans 14 residues. Germline CDR1 reads LGHDT; CDR2 reads YNNKEL (reference sequence). CDR3 region: CASSQGRLRNEQFF. The CDR3 DNA is TGTGCCAGCAGCCAAGGGCGGCTTCGGAATGAGCAGTTCTTC.

The chain joins TRBV11-1 to TRBJ1-2, with 7 bases aligning to TRBD1. The CDR3 totals 13 residues. Trimming cost V 5 bases and J 8 bases; bases outside gene matches: 8. Germline CDR1 is SGHAT and CDR2 is FQDESV (reference sequence). CDR3 residues: CASSHRQGGGYTF. The CDR3 DNA is TGTGCCAGCAGCCACAGACAGGGCGGCGGCTACACCTTC.

V is TRBV19 and J is TRBJ1-5, with a weak D call TRBD1 (5 bases). Trimming removed 2 bases from V and 4 bases from J, with 15 bases in between. The length of the CDR3 is 16 residues. Germline CDR1 is LNHDA and CDR2 is SQIVND (reference sequence). CDR3 sequence reads: CASSITMRGWNQPQHF. DNA of the CDR3: TGTGCCAGTAGTATAACCATGCGGGGGTGGAATCAGCCCCAGCATTTT.

V and J are TRBV28 and TRBJ1-2, with 9 bases matching TRBD1. This CDR3 comprises 14 residues. In germline, CDR1 is MDHEN, CDR2 SYDVKM. Trimming cost V 5 bases and J 7 bases; bases outside gene matches: 8. In DNA form, the CDR3 reads TGTGCCAGCAGTACGTGGACAGGGGAGGGTGGCTACACCTTC. Encoded protein: CASSTWTGEGGYTF.

V gene TRBV5-1 combines with J gene TRBJ1-1; D gene uncertain. The ends were cut back, 3 bases at V and 1 base at J, with 16 bases in the middle. This CDR3 is 16 amino acids long. Germline CDR1 reads SGHRS; CDR2 reads YFSETQ. The CDR3 sequence: CASSSGDFGTNTEAFF. In DNA form, the CDR3 reads TGCGCCAGCAGCTCCGGGGATTTCGGCACGAACACTGAAGCTTTCTTT.

This clone was counted a single time. The chain is built from TRBV24-1 and TRBJ2-7; D is undetermined. The germline gives CDR1 KGHDR, CDR2 SFDVKD. The CDR3 has 13 amino acids. V was clipped by 4 bases and J by 0 bases, with 6 bases between them. For the CDR3, the DNA is TGTGCCACCAGTGACGAGTTCTCCTACGAGCAGTACTTC. Amino acids: CATSDEFSYEQYF.

The chain has TRBV6-6 and TRBJ2-2, with TRBD2 identical over 14 bases. J was trimmed by 6 bases and V by 6 bases; bases with no gene match: 6. The CDR3 runs 16 residues. Germline V gene lookup returns CDR1 MNHNY and CDR2 SVGAGI (reference sequence). This CDR3 is CASRKTSGGAPGELFF. In DNA, the CDR3 is TGTGCCAGCAGGAAGACTAGCGGGGGGGCCCCCGGGGAGCTGTTTTTT.

The V call is TRBV7-2, the J call TRBJ2-5, with 7 nucleotides matching TRBD1. V shed 4 bases and J 3 bases; nucleotides not matched to a gene: 11. This CDR3 is built from 16 residues. The germline V gene has CDR1 SGHTA and CDR2 FQGNSA. CDR3 sequence (DNA): TGTGCCAGCAGCTCTAGGACGTGGGACAGTAAAGAGACCCAGTACTTC. Protein sequence: CASSSRTWDSKETQYF.

Details on this clone: Other DNA sequences in the sample encode the same CDR3. The chain carries TRBV5-1 and TRBJ1-1; maybe TRBD1 (6 bases). V lost 2 bases and J 4 bases, leaving 12 bases between the germline ends. Germline V gene lookup returns CDR1 SGHRS and CDR2 YFSETQ. The CDR3 runs to 14 residues. The CDR3 region is CASSLNQGSTEAFF. The CDR3 DNA sequence: TGCGCCAGCAGCTTAAATCAGGGGAGCACTGAAGCTTTCTTT. Filled out from reference TRBV5-1 and TRBJ1-1, the complete variable domain reads KAGVTQTPRYLIKTRGQQVTLSCSPISGHRSVSWYQQTPGQGLQFLFEYFSETQRNKGNFPGRFSGRQFSNSRSEMNVSTLELGDSALYLCASSLNQGSTEAFFGQGTRLTVV.

The chain employs TRBV5-4 and TRBJ2-1; 8 nucleotides align to TRBD2. After removal of 4 bases from V and 6 bases from J, the junction contained 12 bases not matched to a gene. Germline V gene sequence: CDR1 SGHNT, CDR2 YYREEE (reference sequence). The CDR3 length is 16 residues. The DNA of the CDR3 is TGTGCCAGCAGCCCCCCGGGACTAGTGATGAGCAATGAGCAGTTCTTC. Amino acid sequence: CASSPPGLVMSNEQFF.

The rearrangement joins TRBV10-3 to TRBJ2-1; 7 bases map to TRBD2. This CDR3 spans 14 amino acids. The V gene end was trimmed by 3 bases and the J gene end by 3 bases; junction bases not matched to a gene: 2. Germline loops: CDR1 ENHRY, CDR2 SYGVKD. The CDR3 DNA reads TGTGCCATCAGTGATGGACTAGACTACAATGAGCAGTTCTTC. Its protein is CAISDGLDYNEQFF.

The chain is built from TRBV11-2 and TRBJ2-7; TRBD1 is a possible D gene (7 bases). V dropped 1 base and J dropped 2 bases, with 9 bases sitting between them. Germline V lookup: CDR1 SGHAT, CDR2 FQNNGV. The CDR3 consists of 14 residues. Here the CDR3 reads CASSLGRGPYEQYF. For the CDR3, the DNA is TGTGCCAGCAGCTTAGGGAGGGGGCCCTACGAGCAGTACTTC.

The gene calls are TRBV7-3 and TRBJ2-2; TRBD1 matches 7 bases. The germline V gene encodes CDR1 SGHTA and CDR2 FQGTGA. CDR3 size: 14 residues. V lost 5 bases to trimming and J lost 5 bases; unmatched junction nucleotides: 5. CDR3 sequence (DNA): TGTGCCAGCAGCCTCGAGGGGGCGACCGGGGAGCTGTTTTTT. Translation gives CASSLEGATGELFF.

This chain connects TRBV18 to TRBJ1-3, with D unclear. Trimming removed 3 bases at V and 4 bases at J, with 7 bases between. The CDR3 length is 13 residues. The germline gives CDR1 KGHSH, CDR2 LQKENI. CDR3 sequence (DNA): TGTGCCAGCTCACCTATTATGGGAAACACCATATATTTT. It encodes CASSPIMGNTIYF.

The chain couples TRBV6-2 or TRBV6-3 to TRBJ1-6, with a tentative D call TRBD1 (6 bases). The CDR3 extends over 14 amino acids. Germline V gives CDR1 MNHEY, CDR2 SVGEGT. Trimming took off 3 bases at V and 8 bases at J, with 11 bases between the two ends. The CDR3 nucleotides read TGTGCCAGCAGTTATTCGGACAGCTATTCACCCCTCCACTTT. Residues: CASSYSDSYSPLHF.

This clone was seen more than once but under ten times. This rearrangement joins TRBV4-2 to TRBJ2-7; 8 bases are shared with TRBD2. Looked up from germline, CDR1 is LGHNA and CDR2 is YNFKEQ. V lost 3 bases and J lost 4; bases outside the gene matches: 5. The length of the CDR3 is 14 residues. The CDR3 loop reads CASSHSGAMYEQYF. Here the CDR3 DNA reads TGTGCCAGCAGCCATAGCGGGGCAATGTACGAGCAGTACTTC.

The genes are TRBV4-1 and TRBJ1-5; TRBD1 is a possible D gene (6 bases). CDR3 size: 16 residues. Germline V gene data show CDR1 as MGHRA and CDR2 as YSYEKL. Trimming removed 4 bases from V and 6 bases from J, with 19 bases in between. The CDR3 DNA reads as TGCGCCAGCAGCCGGGGGGGCGAGGGGTACGCTCAGCCCCAGCATTTT. Protein: CASSRGGEGYAQPQHF.

This clone was observed a handful of times. The chain combines TRBV4-3 with TRBJ2-2; 7 bases agree with TRBD2. The V and J ends lost 0 bases and 4 bases, in that order; junction bases with no gene match: 2. The CDR3 is 15 amino acids. Germline V gene sequence: CDR1 LGHNA, CDR2 YSLEER. The CDR3 region has the DNA TGCGCCAGCAGCCAAGACAGGGAGGGCACCGGGGAGCTGTTTTTT. As protein: CASSQDREGTGELFF.

The V call is TRBV2, the J call TRBJ1-2; D gene ambiguous. The CDR3 runs 13 residues. Looked up from germline, CDR1 is SNHLY and CDR2 is FYNNEI. The germline V and J ends were trimmed by 2 bases and 2 bases, with 6 bases remaining between them. CDR3 sequence reads: CASSEHLNYGYTF. The DNA of the CDR3 is TGTGCCAGCAGTGAACACCTAAACTATGGCTACACCTTC.

This clone was recorded once. The chain has TRBV3-1 (or the pseudogene TRBV3-2) and TRBJ2-1; TRBD2 matches 11 bases. Germline V gene data show CDR1 as LGHDT and CDR2 as YNNKEL (reference sequence). This CDR3 has 18 residues. J gave up 0 bases and V 1 base, and 5 bases lay outside the gene matches. The chain's CDR3 is CASSQGLAGFTSYNEQFF. Here the CDR3 DNA reads TGTGCCAGCAGCCAAGGACTAGCGGGGTTTACCTCCTACAATGAGCAGTTCTTC.

This chain joins TRBV5-5 and TRBJ2-2; D is unresolved. Germline CDR1 is SGHKS and CDR2 is YYEKEE (reference sequence). Trimming took 2 bases from V and 2 from J, leaving 7 bases between them. CDR3 size: 14 residues. The CDR3 loop is CASSFLGNTGELFF. The CDR3 region has the DNA TGTGCCAGCAGCTTTCTAGGAAACACCGGGGAGCTGTTTTTT.

This clone showed up just once. CDR3 coding DNA: TGCGCCAGCAGCCAAGGGTGGACAGGGAGCTACGAAAAACTGTTTTTT. Translation: CASSQGWTGSYEKLFF. The chain links TRBV4-3 to TRBJ1-4; 8 bases map to TRBD1. Germline V gene sequence: CDR1 LGHNA, CDR2 YSLEER. V lost 1 base, J lost 8 bases, and 9 bases stayed unmatched. The CDR3 covers 16 residues.

The rearrangement joins TRBV6-5 to TRBJ2-5; D perhaps matches TRBD1 (6 bases). Germline V lookup: CDR1 MNHEY, CDR2 SVGAGI. Trimming shortened V by 7 bases and J by 5 bases, and 17 bases separated the two germline ends. CDR3 size: 14 residues. CDR3 region: CASKEVGQRETQYF. Written as DNA, the CDR3 is TGTGCCAGCAAGGAGGTCGGACAGCGGGAGACCCAGTACTTC.

This chain joins TRBV7-2 and TRBJ2-1, with no clear D. From germline, CDR1 is SGHTA and CDR2 FQGNSA. The CDR3 runs 13 residues. Trimming removed 8 bases from V and 0 bases from J, with 8 bases in between. CDR3 nucleotides: TGTGCCAGCTTATCGAGCTCCTACAATGAGCAGTTCTTC. Amino acids: CASLSSSYNEQFF.

This chain joins TRBV6-5 and TRBJ1-2; D is unresolved. Germline loops: CDR1 MNHEY, CDR2 SVGAGI. Trimming left V 2 bases short and J 0 bases short, with 4 bases between. The CDR3 sequence is 13 residues long. CDR3 loop: CASSYDSNYGYTF. The CDR3 nucleotides are TGTGCCAGCAGTTACGACTCTAACTATGGCTACACCTTC.